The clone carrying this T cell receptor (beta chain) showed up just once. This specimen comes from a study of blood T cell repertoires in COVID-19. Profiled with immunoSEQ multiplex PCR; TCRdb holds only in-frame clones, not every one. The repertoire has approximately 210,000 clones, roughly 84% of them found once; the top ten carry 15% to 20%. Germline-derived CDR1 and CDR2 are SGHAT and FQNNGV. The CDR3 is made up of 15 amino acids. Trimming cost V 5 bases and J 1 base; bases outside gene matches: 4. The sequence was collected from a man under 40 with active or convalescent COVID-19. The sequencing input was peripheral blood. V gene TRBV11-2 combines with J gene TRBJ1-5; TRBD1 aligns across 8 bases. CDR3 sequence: CASSVQGASNQPQHF. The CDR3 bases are TGTGCCAGCAGCGTGCAGGGGGCGAGCAATCAGCCCCAGCATTTT.